The sample holds one count of the clone carrying this T cell receptor beta chain. Its antigen is unknown. The data originate from a study of vaccination and CD4 T cells after COVID-19. Study-wide findings and caveats: Rising from roughly 21 to 40, the median of SARS-CoV-2-reactive clonotypes did not change significantly.

At the Johns Hopkins FTIC core, DNA taken from cultured CD4+ T cells was sequenced by way of the Oncomine TCR Beta short-read assay. The genomic DNA was obtained from cultured CD4+ T cells by extraction with the QIAamp micro DNA kit. TCRdb analysed the PCR reads with MiXCR anew, one entry per CDR3 protein. The sample lists fewer than 7,000 distinct CDR3 sequences, approximately 30% occurring once. Treatment: approximately 10-day PBMC culture with coronavirus spike peptide pools or control peptides (ViraFEST assay). It was before the COVID-19 pandemic (2011-2018) that the unexposed donor's CD4+ T cells were collected. The length of the CDR3 is 13 residues. Germline-derived CDR1 and CDR2 are DFQATT and SNEGSKA (reference sequence).

The receptor was isolated from a human donor in good health. This sequence joins TRBV20-1 and TRBJ2-5; D is perhaps TRBD1 or TRBD2 (7 bases each). Sequencing was carried out using CD4+ T cells from blood, cultured in vitro. Written as DNA, the CDR3 is TGCAGCGAATCAAACAGGGGAGGGGAGACCCAGTACTTC. Its translation is CSESNRGGETQYF.